Detailed here is one T cell receptor (beta chain). This entry is derived from a study of blood T cell repertoires in COVID-19. Background on the study: In each case, the material was cDNA or gDNA derived from T cells, B-cell-depleted T cells, or PBMCs.

Trimming removed 0 bases at V and 5 bases at J, with 15 bases between. The CDR3 runs 15 residues. Germline values: CDR1 GTSNPN, CDR2 SVGIG (reference sequence). Data came from immunoSEQ multiplex PCR; TCRdb stores just in-frame clones and leaves some out. The data contain 250,000 to 350,000 clones, roughly 90% of them singletons. The clonotype originates from a woman under 40 with COVID-19, enrolled during active disease. The sample consisted of peripheral blood. The chain combines TRBV30 with TRBJ2-3, with D tentatively TRBD2 (7 bases). The CDR3 nucleotides read TGTGCCTGGAGTGTAGTGGGGGGGGCGAGAGATACGCAGTATTTT. Encoded protein: CAWSVVGGARDTQYF.